This T cell receptor beta chain was sequenced in a study of shared T cell receptors in the human thymus. The germline CDR1 and CDR2 sequences are SGHAT and FQNNGV. This CDR3 spans 15 amino acids. Trimming left V 3 bases short and J 0 bases short, with 9 bases between. Some clones are missing from TCRdb's copy, which holds only in-frame ones; the method was immunoSEQ multiplex PCR. The sample consists of 63,000 or so clones, roughly 96% of them appearing once. Material for sequencing was thymocytes. The clonotype comes from a human donor. The chain employs TRBV11-2 and TRBJ1-3; D call uncertain. CDR3 nucleotide sequence: TGTGCCAGCAGCTTGGAGTGGCGCTCTGGAAACACCATATATTTT. Protein: CASSLEWRSGNTIYF.